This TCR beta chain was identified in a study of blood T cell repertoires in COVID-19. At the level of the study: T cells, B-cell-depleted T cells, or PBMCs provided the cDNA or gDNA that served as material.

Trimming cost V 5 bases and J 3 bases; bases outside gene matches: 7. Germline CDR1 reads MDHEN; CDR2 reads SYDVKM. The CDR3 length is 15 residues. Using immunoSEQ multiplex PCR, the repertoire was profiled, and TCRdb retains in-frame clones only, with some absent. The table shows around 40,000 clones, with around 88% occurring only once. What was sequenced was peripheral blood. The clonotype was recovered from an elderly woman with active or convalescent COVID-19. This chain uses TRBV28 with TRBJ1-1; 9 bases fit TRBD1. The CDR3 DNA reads TGTGCCAGCAGTACCCAGACAGGGGGGTACACTGAAGCTTTCTTT. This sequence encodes CASSTQTGGYTEAFF. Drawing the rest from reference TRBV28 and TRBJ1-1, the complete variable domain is DVKVTQSSRYLVKRTGEKVFLECVQDMDHENMFWYRQDPGLGLRLIYFSYDVKMKEKGDIPEGYSVSREKKERFSLILESASTNQTSMYLCASSTQTGGYTEAFFGQGTRLTVV.